One and the same sample provided the 9 T cell receptor beta chains below, sequenced in a study of post-analysis software for immune sequencing data. Overall study findings and caveats: TRBV segments more frequent in patients than in controls numbered several and included TRBV5-6, TRBV5-1 and TRBV20-1.

These receptors have no known antigen. Tagging with unique molecular identifiers was a feature of the TCR beta cDNA libraries. TCRdb recomputed calls from the PCR reads with MiXCR, one row per CDR3 protein. Of around 260,000 distinct CDR3 sequences in the sample, about 38% were seen once. Sequencing input: blood. The receptors here all came from a girl between 5 and 17 years old with multiple sclerosis.

This clonotype came up a few times. CDR3: CASKSFRSGTGELFF. CDR3 nucleotides: TGTGCCAGCAAGTCTTTTCGCAGTGGGACCGGGGAGCTGTTTTTT. The chain links TRBV28 to TRBJ2-2; D is undetermined. The CDR3 consists of 15 residues. V lost 7 bases and J 5 bases, leaving 17 bases between the germline ends. Germline-derived CDR1 and CDR2 are MDHEN and SYDVKM.

A few counts support this clonotype. The chain links TRBV19 to TRBJ1-2; no clear D gene. The germline V and J ends were trimmed by 7 bases and 6 bases, with 15 bases remaining between them. The length of the CDR3 is 13 residues. The germline V gene has CDR1 LNHDA and CDR2 SQIVND (reference sequence). CDR3 coding DNA: TGTGCCAGTAAACGGGGTGAGGCGGATGGCTACACCTTC. Translation: CASKRGEADGYTF.

Concerning this clonotype: Being one base from a much bigger clone, this may be a read error. CDR3 residues: CASRESDRDSGYTF. The CDR3 DNA reads as TGTGCCAGCAGGGAATCCGACAGGGACTCTGGCTACACCTTC. V is TRBV25-1 and J is TRBJ1-2; 7 bases match TRBD1. The V gene's germline CDR1 is MGHDK and CDR2 SYGVNS. CDR3 length equals 14 residues.

This clonotype was recorded many times. The rearrangement links TRBV29-1 to TRBJ2-1; D is perhaps TRBD2 (5 bases). This CDR3 has 14 residues. The germline V gene has CDR1 SQVTM and CDR2 ANQGSEA. V lost 6 bases, J lost 0 bases, and 12 bases lay in between. For the CDR3, the DNA is TGCAGCGTCGGGTTGGGGAGCTCCTACAATGAGCAGTTCTTC. Its translation is CSVGLGSSYNEQFF.

A remark on this clonotype: A much more abundant neighbour one base away suggests this may be a read error. This chain joins TRBV20-1 and TRBJ1-6; a possible D gene is TRBD1 (5 bases). Germline lookup yields CDR1 DFQATT and CDR2 SNEGSKA (reference sequence). The length of the CDR3 is 13 residues. Trimming removed 2 bases at V and 6 bases at J, with 8 bases between. The CDR3, as DNA: TGCAGTGCTAGACAGGGCAGTAATTCACCCCTCCACTTT. It encodes CSARQGSNSPLHF.

Points on this clonotype: The junction differs from germline at one of its ends, possibly a read error. J is TRBJ1-1 and V is TRBV5-6; maybe TRBD1 (5 bases). Germline V gene sequence: CDR1 SGHDT, CDR2 YYEEEE. The CDR3 runs to 15 residues. Here the CDR3 reads CVSSLEEGLNTEAFF. The CDR3, as DNA: TGTGTCAGCAGCTTGGAAGAGGGGTTGAACACTGAAGCTTTCTTT.

The chain recombines TRBV24-1 with TRBJ2-3, with D tentatively TRBD1 or TRBD2 (5 bases each). The V and J ends lost 7 bases and 7 bases respectively, with 17 bases between them. The CDR3 runs to 14 residues. Germline V gene lookup returns CDR1 KGHDR and CDR2 SFDVKD. CDR3: CATSPGPAHYTQYF. CDR3 coding DNA: TGTGCCACCAGCCCGGGACCCGCCCATTATACGCAGTATTTT.

This clonotype showed up just a few times. This chain links TRBV11-2 with TRBJ2-1; 7 bases are shared with TRBD2. The CDR3 runs to 17 residues. CDR1 is SGHAT, CDR2 FQNNGV, per germline. V shed 0 bases, J shed 0 bases, and the junction held 5 bases outside the gene matches. CDR3 DNA: TGTGCCAGCAGCTTAGAGGGGGGGGGGTTCTCCTACAATGAGCAGTTCTTC. It encodes CASSLEGGGFSYNEQFF.

The chain employs TRBV9 and TRBJ2-7, with D tentatively TRBD2 (7 bases). There are 15 residues in the CDR3. Deletions cut 2 bases from V and 1 base from J, with 13 bases between. Germline V gene lookup returns CDR1 SGDLS and CDR2 YYNGEE. Here the CDR3 reads CASSVAGAGSYEQYF. For the CDR3, the DNA is TGTGCCAGCAGCGTCGCGGGGGCTGGGTCCTACGAGCAGTACTTC. Supplemented by reference TRBV9 and TRBJ2-7, the full variable domain reads DSGVTQTPKHLITATGQRVTLRCSPRSGDLSVYWYQQSLDQGLQFLIQYYNGEERAKGNILERFSAQQFPDLHSELNLSSLELGDSALYFCASSVAGAGSYEQYFGPGTRLTVT.